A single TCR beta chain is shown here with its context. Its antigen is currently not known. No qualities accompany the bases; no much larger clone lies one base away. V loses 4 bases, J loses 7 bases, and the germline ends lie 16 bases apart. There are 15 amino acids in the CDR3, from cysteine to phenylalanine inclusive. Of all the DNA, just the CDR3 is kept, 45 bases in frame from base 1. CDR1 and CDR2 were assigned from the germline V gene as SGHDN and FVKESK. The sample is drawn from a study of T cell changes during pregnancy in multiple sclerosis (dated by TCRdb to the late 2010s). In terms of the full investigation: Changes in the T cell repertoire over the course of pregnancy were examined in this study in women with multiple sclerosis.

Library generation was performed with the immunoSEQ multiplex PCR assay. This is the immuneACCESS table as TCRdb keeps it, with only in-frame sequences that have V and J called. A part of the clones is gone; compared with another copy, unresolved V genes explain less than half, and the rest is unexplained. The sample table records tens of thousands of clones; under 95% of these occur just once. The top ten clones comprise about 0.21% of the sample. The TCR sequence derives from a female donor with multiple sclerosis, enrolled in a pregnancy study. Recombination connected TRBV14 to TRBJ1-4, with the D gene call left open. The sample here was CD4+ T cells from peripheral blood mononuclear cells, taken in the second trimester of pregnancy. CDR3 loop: CASSPPGRRSEKLFF. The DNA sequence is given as TGTGCCAGCAGCCCTCCGGGGAGAAGGAGTGAAAAACTGTTTTTT.